The 11 T cell receptor beta chains below all came from one sample that was sequenced in a study of beta chain features in type 1 diabetes. Expressed TCRB transcripts were sequenced because the isolated RNA had all been reverse transcribed beforehand. The data were produced by immunoSEQ multiplex PCR, yet TCRdb's version contains in-frame clones alone and is incomplete. Of fewer than 350,000 clones listed, around 20% were seen once; the top ten hold approximately 0.041%. Input material: naive CD4+ T cells from blood. Receptors were obtained from a woman aged 18-30 years in good health.

CDR3 in DNA: TGCGCCAGCAGCTTGGCCCGGGACGAGCAGTACTTC. It encodes CASSLARDEQYF. The chain recombines TRBV5-1 with TRBJ2-7, with no clear D. V lost 0 bases to trimming and J lost 5 bases, with 6 bases between them. CDR1 and CDR2 (germline): SGHRS, YFSETQ. CDR3 length: 12 residues.

The rearrangement links TRBV19 to TRBJ2-5; 7 positions agree with TRBD1. V lost 6 bases and J lost 1; bases outside the gene matches: 2. This CDR3 is built from 13 residues. CDR1 is LNHDA and CDR2 is SQIVND in the germline V gene (reference sequence). CDR3 loop: CASSGTAQETQYF. CDR3 bases: TGTGCCAGTAGCGGGACAGCCCAAGAGACCCAGTACTTC.

The V and J genes are TRBV29-1 and TRBJ2-5, with 13 bases identical to TRBD2. The DNA end is more similar to TRBJ2-7, so the J call may be wrong. Germline CDR1 reads SQVTM; CDR2 reads ANQGSEA. The CDR3 runs 16 residues. CDR3 nucleotide sequence: TGCAGCGTCAACGGGGTGCGACTAGCGGGAGGCGACGAGCAGTACTTC. This sequence encodes CSVNGVRLAGGDEQYF.

The chain employs TRBV5-1 and TRBJ2-7; the D is unclear. Germline values: CDR1 SGHRS, CDR2 YFSETQ. This CDR3 region has 13 residues. V was pared by 0 bases and J by 0 bases, with 4 bases between. This chain's CDR3 is CASSLAVSYEQYF. CDR3 nucleotides: TGCGCCAGCAGCTTGGCAGTCTCCTACGAGCAGTACTTC.

This clone was detected a few times. The chain links TRBV6-1 to TRBJ1-5; weak D call: TRBD1 (6 bases). V was shortened by 5 bases and J by 3 bases, with 14 bases between the two germline ends. CDR1 MNHNS and CDR2 SASEGT come from the germline V gene. The CDR3 runs 15 residues. The CDR3 sequence: CASSIRGGNNQPQHF. The DNA for the CDR3 is TGTGCCAGCAGTATCAGGGGTGGAAACAATCAGCCCCAGCATTTT.

The chain uses TRBV9 and TRBJ2-5; D perhaps matches TRBD2 (5 bases). Trimming took 3 bases from V and 1 from J, leaving 13 bases between them. The length of the CDR3 is 15 residues. CDR1 and CDR2 (germline): SGDLS, YYNGEE. CDR3 sequence: CASSDQPGSQETQYF. CDR3 DNA sequence: TGTGCCAGCAGCGACCAACCGGGAAGCCAAGAGACCCAGTACTTC. The complete variable domain, with remaining parts taken from reference TRBV9 and TRBJ2-5, reads DSGVTQTPKHLITATGQRVTLRCSPRSGDLSVYWYQQSLDQGLQFLIQYYNGEERAKGNILERFSAQQFPDLHSELNLSSLELGDSALYFCASSDQPGSQETQYFGPGTRLLVL.

This clone was counted a few times. The rearrangement uses TRBV5-1 and TRBJ2-3, with 7 bases fitting TRBD1. V dropped 4 bases and J dropped 8; count of bases not matched to a gene: 7. The germline V gene has CDR1 SGHRS and CDR2 YFSETQ. The CDR3 covers 13 residues. CDR3 in amino acids: CASSADRDGTQYF. The CDR3 DNA reads TGCGCCAGCAGCGCTGACAGGGATGGTACGCAGTATTTT.

This chain links TRBV5-1 with TRBJ2-3, with 8 bases matching TRBD2. J was trimmed by 1 base and V by 0 bases; bases with no gene match: 7. The CDR3 runs to 17 residues. The germline gives CDR1 SGHRS, CDR2 YFSETQ. The CDR3 nucleotides are TGCGCCAGCAGCTTGGTGAGCGGGAGTAGCGGCACAGATACGCAGTATTTT. This codes for CASSLVSGSSGTDTQYF.

V is TRBV9 and J is TRBJ2-2; maybe TRBD1 (6 bases). Germline V gives CDR1 SGDLS, CDR2 YYNGEE. The CDR3 extends over 15 amino acids. V was trimmed by 4 bases and J by 6 bases, leaving 16 bases between them. CDR3 bases: TGTGCCAGCAGCACCACAGGGAGAGGGGCCGGGGAGCTGTTTTTT. This codes for CASSTTGRGAGELFF.

The chain employs TRBV4-3 and TRBJ2-7, with D maybe TRBD1 (6 bases). The length of the CDR3 is 14 residues. Trimming took off 0 bases at V and 3 bases at J, with 9 bases between the two ends. Germline-derived CDR1 and CDR2 are LGHNA and YSLEER. Here the CDR3 reads CASSQEGRGYEQYF. In DNA, the CDR3 is TGCGCCAGCAGCCAAGAGGGCAGGGGCTACGAGCAGTACTTC.

This clone has a handful of counts. The chain recombines TRBV5-1 with TRBJ2-3; the D is unclear. This CDR3 is built from 13 residues. In germline, CDR1 is SGHRS, CDR2 YFSETQ. Trimming took 3 bases from V and 0 from J, leaving 5 bases between them. The CDR3 sequence is CASSSESTDTQYF. As DNA, the CDR3 is TGCGCCAGCAGCTCGGAGAGCACAGATACGCAGTATTTT.